The 5 T cell receptor beta chains below come from one sample, sequenced in a study of blood T cell repertoires in COVID-19. Clones were read by immunoSEQ multiplex PCR, and TCRdb kept only the in-frame ones, dropping some. The repertoire holds about 61,000 clones, around 77% seen once, with about 22% in the top ten. The sample taken for sequencing was peripheral blood. These receptors all stem from a man older than 75 with active or convalescent COVID-19.

This clone was seen just once. This rearrangement joins TRBV12-3 or TRBV12-4 to TRBJ1-5, with D uncertain. V lost 4 bases, J lost 8 bases, and 12 bases lay in between. The CDR3 runs to 13 residues. CDR3 DNA sequence: TGTGCCAGCAGTTCGACTTCTCCTGAGCCCCAGCATTTT. It translates to CASSSTSPEPQHF.

This chain uses TRBV7-9 with TRBJ2-2; D not certain. The V gene's germline CDR1 is SEHNR and CDR2 FQNEAQ (reference sequence). V lost 1 base and J 1 base, leaving 7 bases between the germline ends. The CDR3 has 15 amino acids. CDR3 coding DNA: TGTGCCAGCAGCTTAGGGCAGGAGAACACCGGGGAGCTGTTTTTT. It yields the protein CASSLGQENTGELFF.

J is TRBJ2-7 and V is TRBV28; 8 positions match TRBD1. Trimming removed 1 base from V and 3 bases from J; junction bases left unmatched: 5. From germline, CDR1 is MDHEN and CDR2 SYDVKM. This CDR3 is 15 amino acids long. This chain's CDR3 is CASSLYDRGNYEQYF. In DNA, the CDR3 is TGTGCCAGCAGTTTATATGACAGGGGAAACTACGAGCAGTACTTC.

The chain uses TRBV24-1 and TRBJ2-7; possibly TRBD1 for D (6 bases). The CDR3 runs to 14 residues. CDR1 and CDR2 (germline): KGHDR, SFDVKD. The V end lost 5 bases, the J end lost 3 bases, and 13 bases lay between the germline ends. The CDR3 loop reads CATSASGHFYEQYF. CDR3 coding DNA: TGTGCCACCAGTGCCTCGGGACACTTCTACGAGCAGTACTTC.

This chain uses TRBV9 with TRBJ2-5, with 12 bases identical to TRBD2. There are 17 residues in the CDR3. The trim removed 0 bases at V and 5 bases at J, leaving 8 bases unmatched. Germline CDR1 is SGDLS and CDR2 is YYNGEE. CDR3 region: CASSVGATSGGFETQYF. The DNA of the CDR3 is TGTGCCAGCAGCGTAGGGGCAACTAGCGGGGGGTTTGAGACCCAGTACTTC.